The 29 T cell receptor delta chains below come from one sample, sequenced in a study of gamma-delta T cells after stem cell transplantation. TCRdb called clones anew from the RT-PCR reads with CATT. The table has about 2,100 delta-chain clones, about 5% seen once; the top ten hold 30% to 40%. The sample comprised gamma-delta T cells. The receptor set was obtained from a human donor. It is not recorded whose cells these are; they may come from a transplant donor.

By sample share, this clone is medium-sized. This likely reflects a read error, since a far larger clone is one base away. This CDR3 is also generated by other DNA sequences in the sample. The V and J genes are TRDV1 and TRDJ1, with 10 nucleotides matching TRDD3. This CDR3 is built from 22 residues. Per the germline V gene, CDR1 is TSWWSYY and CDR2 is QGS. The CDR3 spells CALGESPISYYWGIRGTDKLIF. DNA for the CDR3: TGCGCTCTTGGGGAAAGCCCCATATCTTATTACTGGGGGATCAGGGGCACCGATAAACTCATCTTT.

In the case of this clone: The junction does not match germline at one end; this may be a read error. The CDR3 nucleotides are TGTGCCCGTGACACCGTTGGGGCTCCCCTCTTGAGCTCCTGGGACACCCGACAGATGTTTTTC. Amino acid sequence: CARDTVGAPLLSSWDTRQMFF. This chain uses TRDV2 with TRDJ3; D might be TRDD3 (5 bases). CDR1 is GEAIGNYY, CDR2 EKD, per germline. There are 21 residues in the CDR3.

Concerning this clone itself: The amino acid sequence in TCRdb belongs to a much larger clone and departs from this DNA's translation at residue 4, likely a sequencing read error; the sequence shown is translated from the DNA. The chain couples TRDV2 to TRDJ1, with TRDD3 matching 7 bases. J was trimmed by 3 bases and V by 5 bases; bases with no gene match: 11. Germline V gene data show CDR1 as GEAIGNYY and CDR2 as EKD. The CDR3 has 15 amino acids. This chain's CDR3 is CACGSLLGTSDKLIF. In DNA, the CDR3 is TGTGCCTGTGGCTCTCTACTGGGGACCTCCGATAAACTCATCTTT.

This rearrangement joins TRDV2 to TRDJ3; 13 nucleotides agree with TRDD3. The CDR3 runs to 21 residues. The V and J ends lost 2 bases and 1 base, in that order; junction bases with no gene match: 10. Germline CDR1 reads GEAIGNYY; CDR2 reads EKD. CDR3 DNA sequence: TGTGCCTGTGACAGAACTGGGGGATACGCCCTCAGGTCCTGGGACACCCGACAGATGTTTTTC. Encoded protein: CACDRTGGYALRSWDTRQMFF.

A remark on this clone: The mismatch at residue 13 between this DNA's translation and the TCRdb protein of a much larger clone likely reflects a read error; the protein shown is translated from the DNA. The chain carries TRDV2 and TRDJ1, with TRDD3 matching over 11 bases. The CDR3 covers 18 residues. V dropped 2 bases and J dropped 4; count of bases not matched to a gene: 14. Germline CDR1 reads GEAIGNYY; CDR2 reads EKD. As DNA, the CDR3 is TGTGCCTGTGACAAGCTGGGGGATACTTATCCGTACATCGATAAACTCATCTTT. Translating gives CACDKLGDTYPYIDKLIF.

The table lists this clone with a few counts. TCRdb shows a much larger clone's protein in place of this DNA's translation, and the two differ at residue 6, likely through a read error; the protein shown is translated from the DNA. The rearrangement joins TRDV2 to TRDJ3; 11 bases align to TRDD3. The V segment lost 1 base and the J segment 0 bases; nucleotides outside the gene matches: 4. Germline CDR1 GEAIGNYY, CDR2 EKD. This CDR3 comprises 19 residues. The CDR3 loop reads CACDTMLGDTSWDTRQMFF. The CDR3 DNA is TGTGCCTGTGACACAATGCTGGGGGATACCTCCTGGGACACCCGACAGATGTTTTTC.

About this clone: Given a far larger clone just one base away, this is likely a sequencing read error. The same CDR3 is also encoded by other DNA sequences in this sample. In DNA form, the CDR3 reads TGTGCCTGTGACACGGTCGGAACTCGGGGGGGATCCAAGCTCATCTTT. This gives the protein CACDTVGTRGGSKLIF. The rearrangement links TRDV2 to TRDJ1; TRDD3 matches at 7 bases. CDR1 and CDR2 from the germline V gene are GEAIGNYY and EKD. This CDR3 contains 16 residues. Unmatched junction bases numbered 18, after V lost 1 base and J lost 11 bases.

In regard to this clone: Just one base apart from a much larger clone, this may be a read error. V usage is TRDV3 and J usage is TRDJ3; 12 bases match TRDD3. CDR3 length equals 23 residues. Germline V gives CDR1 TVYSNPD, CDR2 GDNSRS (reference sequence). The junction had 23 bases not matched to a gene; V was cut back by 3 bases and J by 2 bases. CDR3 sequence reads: CALKATSLKLGDTSAWDTRQMFF. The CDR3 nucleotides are TGTGCCTTGAAAGCTACCTCCTTAAAACTGGGGGATACATCAGCCTGGGACACCCGACAGATGTTTTTC.

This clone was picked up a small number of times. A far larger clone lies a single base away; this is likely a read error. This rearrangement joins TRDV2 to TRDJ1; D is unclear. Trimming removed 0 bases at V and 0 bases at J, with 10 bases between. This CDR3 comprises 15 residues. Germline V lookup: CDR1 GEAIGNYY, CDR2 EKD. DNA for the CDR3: TGTGCCTGTGACACCGCTGGAAGGTACACCGATAAACTCATCTTT. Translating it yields CACDTAGRYTDKLIF.

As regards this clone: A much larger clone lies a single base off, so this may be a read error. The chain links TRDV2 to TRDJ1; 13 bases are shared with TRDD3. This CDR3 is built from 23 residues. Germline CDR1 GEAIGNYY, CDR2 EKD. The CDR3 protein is CACDTVLLGDTLHGLQYTDKPIF. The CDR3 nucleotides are TGTGCCTGTGACACCGTCCTACTGGGGGATACGCTCCATGGCCTCCAATACACCGATAAACCCATCTTT.

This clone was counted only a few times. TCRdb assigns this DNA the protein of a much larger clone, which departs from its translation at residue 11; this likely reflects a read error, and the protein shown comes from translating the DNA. The DNA of the CDR3 is TGTGCCTGTGACACCCTCCACCGTACTGGGGAATCCACCGATAAACTCATCTTT. It yields the protein CACDTLHRTGESTDKLIF. The chain is built from TRDV2 and TRDJ1, with 7 bases that match TRDD3. CDR1 is GEAIGNYY, CDR2 EKD, per germline. The CDR3 loop spans 18 amino acids. V dropped 0 bases and J dropped 1; count of bases not matched to a gene: 13.

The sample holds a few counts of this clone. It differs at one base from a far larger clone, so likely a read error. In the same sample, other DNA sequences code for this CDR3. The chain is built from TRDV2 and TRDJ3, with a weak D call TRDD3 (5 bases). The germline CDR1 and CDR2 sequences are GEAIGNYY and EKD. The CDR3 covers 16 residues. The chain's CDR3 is CACDPVSSWDTRQMFF. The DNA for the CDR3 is TGTGCCTGTGACCCGGTGAGCTCCTGGGACACCCGGCAGATGTTTTTC.

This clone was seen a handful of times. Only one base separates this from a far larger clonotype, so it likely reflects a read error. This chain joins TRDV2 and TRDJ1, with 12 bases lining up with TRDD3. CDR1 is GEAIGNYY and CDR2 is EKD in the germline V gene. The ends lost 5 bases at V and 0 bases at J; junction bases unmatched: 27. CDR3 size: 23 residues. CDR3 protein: CACGSIPEAGGYAGQGYTDKLIF. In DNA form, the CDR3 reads TGTGCCTGTGGCTCCATTCCCGAGGCTGGGGGATACGCAGGTCAGGGGTACACCGATAAACTCATCTTT.

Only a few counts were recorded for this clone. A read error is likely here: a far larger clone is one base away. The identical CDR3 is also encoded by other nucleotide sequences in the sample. DNA for the CDR3: TGTGCCTGCGACATCCTGGGGGAGGCCGATAAACTCATCTTT. It codes for CACDILGEADKLIF. The V and J genes are TRDV2 and TRDJ1; 8 bases agree with TRDD3. Germline V gene lookup returns CDR1 GEAIGNYY and CDR2 EKD. The CDR3 sequence is 14 residues long.

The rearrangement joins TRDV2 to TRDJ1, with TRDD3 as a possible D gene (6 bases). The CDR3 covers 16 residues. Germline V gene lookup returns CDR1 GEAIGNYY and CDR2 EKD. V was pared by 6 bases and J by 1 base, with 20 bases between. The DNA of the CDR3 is TGTGCCTGTTCCATACCGGGAGATACGTCCACCGATAAACTCATCTTT. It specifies CACSIPGDTSTDKLIF.

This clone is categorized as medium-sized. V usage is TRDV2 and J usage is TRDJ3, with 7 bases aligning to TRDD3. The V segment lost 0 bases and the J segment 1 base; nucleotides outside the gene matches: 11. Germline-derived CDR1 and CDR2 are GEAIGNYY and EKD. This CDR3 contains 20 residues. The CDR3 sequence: CACDTGASGGYSWDTRQMFF. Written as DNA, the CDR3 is TGTGCCTGTGACACCGGTGCTTCTGGGGGTTATTCCTGGGACACCCGACAGATGTTTTTC.

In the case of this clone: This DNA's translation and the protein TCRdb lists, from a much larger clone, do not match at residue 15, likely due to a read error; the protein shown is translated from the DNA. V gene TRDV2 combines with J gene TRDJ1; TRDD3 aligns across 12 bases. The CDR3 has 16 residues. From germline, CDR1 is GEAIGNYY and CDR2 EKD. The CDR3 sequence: CACDPLTGGYTDKLTF. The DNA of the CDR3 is TGTGCCTGTGACCCACTTACTGGGGGATACACCGATAAACTCACCTTT.

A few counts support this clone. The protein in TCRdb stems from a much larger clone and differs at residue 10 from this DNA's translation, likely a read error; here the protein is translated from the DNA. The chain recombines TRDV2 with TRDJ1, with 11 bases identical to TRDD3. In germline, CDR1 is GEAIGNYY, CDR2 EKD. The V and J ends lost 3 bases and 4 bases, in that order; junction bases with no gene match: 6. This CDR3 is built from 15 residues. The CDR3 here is CACDPIGGYVDKLIF. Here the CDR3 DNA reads TGTGCCTGTGACCCCATTGGGGGATACGTCGATAAACTCATCTTT.

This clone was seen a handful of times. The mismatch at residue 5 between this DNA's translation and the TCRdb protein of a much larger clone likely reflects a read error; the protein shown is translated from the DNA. The CDR3 spells CACDPLLGDRSRGTDKLIF. The CDR3, as DNA: TGTGCCTGTGACCCCTTACTGGGGGATAGATCCCGTGGGACCGATAAACTCATCTTT. V gene TRDV2 combines with J gene TRDJ1; 11 bases align to TRDD3. Trimming removed 3 bases from V and 2 bases from J; junction bases left unmatched: 16. The germline CDR1 and CDR2 sequences are GEAIGNYY and EKD. The CDR3 is 19 amino acids.

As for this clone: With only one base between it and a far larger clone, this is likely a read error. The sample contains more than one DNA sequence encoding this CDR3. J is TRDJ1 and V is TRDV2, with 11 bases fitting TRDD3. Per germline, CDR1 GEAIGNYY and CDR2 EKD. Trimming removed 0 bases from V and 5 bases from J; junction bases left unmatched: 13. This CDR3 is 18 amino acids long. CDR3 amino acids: CACDTVDGGYAGTDKLIF. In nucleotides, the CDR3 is TGTGCCTGTGACACCGTTGATGGGGGATACGCAGGGACAGATAAACTCATCTTT.

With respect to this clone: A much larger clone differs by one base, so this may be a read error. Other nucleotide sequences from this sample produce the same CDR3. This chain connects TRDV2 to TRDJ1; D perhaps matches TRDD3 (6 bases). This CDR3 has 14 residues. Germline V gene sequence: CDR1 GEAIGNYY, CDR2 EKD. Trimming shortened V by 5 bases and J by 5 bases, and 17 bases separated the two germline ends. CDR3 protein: CACGAAGVRDKLIF. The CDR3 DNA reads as TGTGCCTGTGGTGCTGCTGGGGTAAGGGATAAACTCATCTTT.

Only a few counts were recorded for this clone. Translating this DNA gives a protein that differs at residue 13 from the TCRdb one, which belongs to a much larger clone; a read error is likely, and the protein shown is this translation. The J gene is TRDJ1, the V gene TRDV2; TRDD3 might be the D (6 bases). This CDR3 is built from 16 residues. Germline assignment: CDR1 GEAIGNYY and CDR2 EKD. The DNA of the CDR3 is TGTGCCTGTGAAGCCCTTGGGGGCGAGGCCGCCGATGAACTCATCTTT. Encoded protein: CACEALGGEAADELIF.

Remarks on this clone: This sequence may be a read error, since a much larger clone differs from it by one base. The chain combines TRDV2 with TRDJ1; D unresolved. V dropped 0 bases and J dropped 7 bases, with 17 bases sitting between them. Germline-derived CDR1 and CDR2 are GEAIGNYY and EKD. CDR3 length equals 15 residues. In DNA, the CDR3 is TGTGCCTGTGACACCGTTGGGTCGAAAGTTGGTAAACTCATCTTT. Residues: CACDTVGSKVGKLIF.

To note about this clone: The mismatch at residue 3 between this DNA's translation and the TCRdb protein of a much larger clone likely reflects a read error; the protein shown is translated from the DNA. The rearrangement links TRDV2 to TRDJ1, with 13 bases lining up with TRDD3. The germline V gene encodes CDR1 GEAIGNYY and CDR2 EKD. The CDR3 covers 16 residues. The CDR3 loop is CARDPIDTGGYGKLIF. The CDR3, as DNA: TGTGCCCGTGACCCTATCGATACTGGGGGATACGGTAAACTCATCTTT.

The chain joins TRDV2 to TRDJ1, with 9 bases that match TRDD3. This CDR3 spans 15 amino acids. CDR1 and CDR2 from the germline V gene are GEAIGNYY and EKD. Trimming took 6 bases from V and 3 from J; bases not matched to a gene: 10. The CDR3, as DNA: TGTGCCTGTCAAGAGCTGGGGGATCGGTCCGATAAACTCATCTTT. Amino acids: CACQELGDRSDKLIF.

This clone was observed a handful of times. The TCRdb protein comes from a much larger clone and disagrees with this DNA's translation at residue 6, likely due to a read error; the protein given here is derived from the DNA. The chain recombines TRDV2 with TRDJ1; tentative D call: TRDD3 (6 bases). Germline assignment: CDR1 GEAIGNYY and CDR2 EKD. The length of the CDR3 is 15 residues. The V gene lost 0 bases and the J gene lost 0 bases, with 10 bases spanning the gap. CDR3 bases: TGTGCCTGTGACACCGCTGGGGCCTACACCGATAAACTCATCTTT. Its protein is CACDTAGAYTDKLIF.

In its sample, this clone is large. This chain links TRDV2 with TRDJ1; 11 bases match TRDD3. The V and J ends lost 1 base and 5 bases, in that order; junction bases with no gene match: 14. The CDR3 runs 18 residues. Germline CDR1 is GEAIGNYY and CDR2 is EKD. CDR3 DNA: TGTGCCTGTGACACGATAACTTCACTGGGGGATATAGGAGATAAACTCATCTTT. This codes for CACDTITSLGDIGDKLIF.

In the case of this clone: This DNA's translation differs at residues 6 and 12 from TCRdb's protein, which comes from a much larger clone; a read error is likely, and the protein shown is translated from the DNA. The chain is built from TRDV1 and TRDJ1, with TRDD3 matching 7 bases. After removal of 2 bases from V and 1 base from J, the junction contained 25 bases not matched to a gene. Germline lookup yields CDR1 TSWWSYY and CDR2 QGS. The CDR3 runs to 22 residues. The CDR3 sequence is CALGERPISYYGGIRGTDKLIF. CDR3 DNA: TGTGCTCTTGGGGAAAGACCCATATCTTATTACGGGGGGATCAGGGGCACCGATAAACTCATCTTT.

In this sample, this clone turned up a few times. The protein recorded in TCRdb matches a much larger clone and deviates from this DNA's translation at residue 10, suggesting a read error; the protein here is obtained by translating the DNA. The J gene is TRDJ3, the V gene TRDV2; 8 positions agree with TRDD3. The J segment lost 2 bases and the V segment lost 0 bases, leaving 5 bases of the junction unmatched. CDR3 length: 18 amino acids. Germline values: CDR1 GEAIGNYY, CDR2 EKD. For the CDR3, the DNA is TGTGCCTGTGACACCGGCTGGGGGAACCCCTGGGACACCCGACAGATGTTTTTC. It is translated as CACDTGWGNPWDTRQMFF.